Included here is one T cell receptor (beta chain) sequence, with context. Its target is not known. Once sorted, every population was more than 95% pure. The data originate from a study of beta chain features in type 1 diabetes. Findings and caveats of the study: Lower insertion and higher deletion counts appeared at VDJ junctions in type 1 diabetes patients. cDNA sequencing could over-represent cells with high TCR expression.

Germline trimming cut 1 base from V and 8 bases from J; bases unmatched to any gene: 3. The CDR3 is 13 residues long. Germline CDR1 is SGHDN and CDR2 is FVKESK. The isolated RNA, all of it, was reverse transcribed, so expressed TCRB transcripts were what got sequenced. The data were produced by immunoSEQ multiplex PCR, yet TCRdb's version contains in-frame clones alone and is incomplete. The table shows around 310,000 clones, with approximately 10% occurring only once. This TCR was sampled from a woman aged 30 to 39 in good health. Material: naive CD4+ T cells from blood. The chain recombines TRBV14 with TRBJ1-2, with TRBD1 identical over 8 bases. CDR3 DNA: TGTGCCAGCAGCCAAGGACAGGGGAACGGCTACACCTTC. Translated, it gives CASSQGQGNGYTF.